Below, one T cell receptor (beta chain) is given with its context. The sample has other DNA sequences that encode this CDR3 too. The ends lost 4 bases at V and 5 bases at J; junction bases unmatched: 3. This CDR3 is 13 amino acids long. The germline V gene encodes CDR1 SGHNT and CDR2 YYREEE (reference sequence). Participants spanned ages about 18 to 100 years and resided in about 24 US areas. All recovered Cohort 3 donors got two negative PCRs, got clearance, or saw symptom resolution. This specimen belongs to a study of blood T cell repertoires in COVID-19. Original analysis: Counts of nucleated cells, estimated from reference gene primer amplification, were obtained. Sequencing was performed with immunoSEQ multiplex PCR; in TCRdb, only in-frame clones are kept and a portion is missing. V, J and clone size reflect that table, while D and trimming were determined from the DNA. The table lists a few hundred thousand clones, roughly 89% of them singletons.

The rearrangement uses TRBV5-4 and TRBJ1-1; 9 positions match TRBD1. The sequenced material came from PBMCs or T cells enriched from blood (not recorded which). The clonotype comes from a young woman who had recovered from COVID-19. CDR3 sequence (DNA): TGTGCCAGCAGCCTACAGGGGGCTACTGAAGCTTTCTTT. It is translated as CASSLQGATEAFF.